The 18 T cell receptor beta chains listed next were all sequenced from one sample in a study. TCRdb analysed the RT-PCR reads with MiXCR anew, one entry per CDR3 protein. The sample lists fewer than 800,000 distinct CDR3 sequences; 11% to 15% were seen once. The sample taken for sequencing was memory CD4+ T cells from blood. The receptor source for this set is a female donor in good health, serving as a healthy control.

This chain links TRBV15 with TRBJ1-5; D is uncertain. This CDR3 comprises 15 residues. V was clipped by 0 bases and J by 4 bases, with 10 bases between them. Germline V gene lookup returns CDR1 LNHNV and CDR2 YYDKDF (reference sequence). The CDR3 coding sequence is TGTGCCACCAGCAGAGAAGGGCATACAAATCAGCCCCAGCATTTT. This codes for CATSREGHTNQPQHF.

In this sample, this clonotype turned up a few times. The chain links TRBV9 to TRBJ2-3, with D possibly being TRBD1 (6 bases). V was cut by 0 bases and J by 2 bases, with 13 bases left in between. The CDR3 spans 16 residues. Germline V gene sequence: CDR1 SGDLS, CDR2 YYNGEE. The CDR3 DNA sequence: TGTGCCAGCAGCGTAGGGGGCAGGGGCAACACAGATACGCAGTATTTT. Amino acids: CASSVGGRGNTDTQYF.

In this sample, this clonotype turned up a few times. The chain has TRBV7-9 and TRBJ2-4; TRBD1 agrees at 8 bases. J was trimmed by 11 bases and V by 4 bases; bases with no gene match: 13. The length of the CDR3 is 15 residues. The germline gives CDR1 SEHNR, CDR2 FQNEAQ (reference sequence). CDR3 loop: CASSSQRLQGAFQYF. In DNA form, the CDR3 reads TGTGCCAGCAGCTCCCAAAGGCTGCAGGGGGCGTTTCAGTACTTC. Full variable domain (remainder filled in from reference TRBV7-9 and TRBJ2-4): DTGVSQNPRHKITKRGQNVTFRCDPISEHNRLYWYRQTLGQGPEFLTYFQNEAQLEKSRLLSDRFSAERPKGSFSTLEIQRTEQGDSAMYLCASSSQRLQGAFQYFGAGTRLSVL.

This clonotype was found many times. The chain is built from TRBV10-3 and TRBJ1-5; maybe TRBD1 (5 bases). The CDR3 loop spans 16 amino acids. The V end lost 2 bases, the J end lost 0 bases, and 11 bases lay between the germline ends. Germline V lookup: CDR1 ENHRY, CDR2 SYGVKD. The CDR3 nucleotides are TGTGCCATCAGTGAGAACACAGGCGATAGCAATCAGCCCCAGCATTTT. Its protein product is CAISENTGDSNQPQHF.

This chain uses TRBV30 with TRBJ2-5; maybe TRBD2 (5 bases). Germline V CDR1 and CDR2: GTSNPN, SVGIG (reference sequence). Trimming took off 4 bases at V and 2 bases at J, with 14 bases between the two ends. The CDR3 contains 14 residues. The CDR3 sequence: CAWKMRVPQETQYF. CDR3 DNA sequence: TGTGCCTGGAAGATGCGGGTTCCACAAGAGACCCAGTACTTC.

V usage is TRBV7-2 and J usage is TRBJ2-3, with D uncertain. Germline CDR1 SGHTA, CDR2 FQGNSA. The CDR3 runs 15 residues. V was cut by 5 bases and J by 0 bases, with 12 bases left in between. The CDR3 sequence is CASSRSRRSTDTQYF. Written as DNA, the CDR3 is TGTGCCAGCAGCCGCTCGAGGAGAAGCACAGATACGCAGTATTTT.

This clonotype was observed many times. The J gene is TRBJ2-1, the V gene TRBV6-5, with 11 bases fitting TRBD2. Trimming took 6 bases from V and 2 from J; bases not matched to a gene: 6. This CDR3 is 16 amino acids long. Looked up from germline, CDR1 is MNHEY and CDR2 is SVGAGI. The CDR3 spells CASRLAGGPAYNEQFF. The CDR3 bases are TGTGCCAGCAGGCTAGCGGGAGGCCCAGCCTACAATGAGCAGTTCTTC.

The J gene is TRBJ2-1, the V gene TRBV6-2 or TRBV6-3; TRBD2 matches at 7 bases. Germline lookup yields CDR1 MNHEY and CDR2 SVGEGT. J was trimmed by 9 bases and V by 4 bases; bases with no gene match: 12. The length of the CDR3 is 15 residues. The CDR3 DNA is TGTGCCAGCAGTTTTGGAGGACTAGATGCTGGTGAGCAGTTCTTC. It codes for CASSFGGLDAGEQFF.

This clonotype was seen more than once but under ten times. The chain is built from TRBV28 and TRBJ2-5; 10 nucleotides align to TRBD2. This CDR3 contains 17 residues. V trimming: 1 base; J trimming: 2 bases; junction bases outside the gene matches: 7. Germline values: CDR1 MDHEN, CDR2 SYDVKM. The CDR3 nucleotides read TGTGCCAGCAGTTTATTACCTAGCGGGAGTGGGCAAGAGACCCAGTACTTC. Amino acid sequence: CASSLLPSGSGQETQYF.

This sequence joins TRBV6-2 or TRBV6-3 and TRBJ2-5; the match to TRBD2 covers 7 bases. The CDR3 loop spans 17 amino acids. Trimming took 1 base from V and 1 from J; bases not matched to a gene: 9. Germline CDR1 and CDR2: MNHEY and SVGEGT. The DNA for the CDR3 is TGTGCCAGCAGTTACTTTGCGCGGGCTAGCGGCCAAGAGACCCAGTACTTC. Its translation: CASSYFARASGQETQYF.

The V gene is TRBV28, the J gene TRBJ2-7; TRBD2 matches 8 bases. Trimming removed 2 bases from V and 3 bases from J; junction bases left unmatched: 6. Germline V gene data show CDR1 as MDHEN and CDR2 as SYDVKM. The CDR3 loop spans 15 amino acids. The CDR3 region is CASSLKIAGFYEQYF. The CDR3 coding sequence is TGTGCCAGCAGTTTAAAGATAGCGGGGTTCTACGAGCAGTACTTC. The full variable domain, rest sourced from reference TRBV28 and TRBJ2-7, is DVKVTQSSRYLVKRTGEKVFLECVQDMDHENMFWYRQDPGLGLRLIYFSYDVKMKEKGDIPEGYSVSREKKERFSLILESASTNQTSMYLCASSLKIAGFYEQYFGPGTRLTVT.

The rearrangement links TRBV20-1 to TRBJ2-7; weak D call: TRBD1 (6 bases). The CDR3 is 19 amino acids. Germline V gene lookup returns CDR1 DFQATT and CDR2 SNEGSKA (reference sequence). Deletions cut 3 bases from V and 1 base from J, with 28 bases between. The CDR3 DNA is TGCAGTGCTAGGTATGGGTCGGGGACAACGCTTTTTAGATCCTACGAGCAGTACTTC. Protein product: CSARYGSGTTLFRSYEQYF.

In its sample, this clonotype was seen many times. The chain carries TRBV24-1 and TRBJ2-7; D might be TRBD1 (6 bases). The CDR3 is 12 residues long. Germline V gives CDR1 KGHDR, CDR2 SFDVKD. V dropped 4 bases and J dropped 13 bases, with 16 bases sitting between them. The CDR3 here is CATSDFGQLRYF. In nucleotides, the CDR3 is TGTGCCACCAGTGACTTCGGACAGCTACGTTACTTC.

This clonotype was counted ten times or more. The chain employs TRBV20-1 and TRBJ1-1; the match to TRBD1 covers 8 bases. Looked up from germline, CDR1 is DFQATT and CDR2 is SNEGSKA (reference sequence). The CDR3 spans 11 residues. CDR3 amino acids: CSVDRGREAFF. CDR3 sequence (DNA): TGCAGCGTAGACAGGGGACGCGAAGCTTTCTTT.

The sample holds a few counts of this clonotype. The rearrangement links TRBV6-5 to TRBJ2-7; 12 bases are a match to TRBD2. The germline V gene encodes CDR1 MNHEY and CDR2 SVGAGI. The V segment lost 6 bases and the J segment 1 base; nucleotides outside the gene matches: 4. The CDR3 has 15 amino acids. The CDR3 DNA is TGTGCCAGCAGAATGACTAGCGGGAGTTCCTACGAGCAGTACTTC. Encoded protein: CASRMTSGSSYEQYF.

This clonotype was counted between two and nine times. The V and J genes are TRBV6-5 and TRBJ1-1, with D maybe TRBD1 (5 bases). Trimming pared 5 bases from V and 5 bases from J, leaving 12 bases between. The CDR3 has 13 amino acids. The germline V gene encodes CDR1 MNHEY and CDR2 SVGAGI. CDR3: CASSNDRGTEAFF. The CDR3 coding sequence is TGTGCCAGCAGTAACGACAGAGGGACTGAAGCTTTCTTT.

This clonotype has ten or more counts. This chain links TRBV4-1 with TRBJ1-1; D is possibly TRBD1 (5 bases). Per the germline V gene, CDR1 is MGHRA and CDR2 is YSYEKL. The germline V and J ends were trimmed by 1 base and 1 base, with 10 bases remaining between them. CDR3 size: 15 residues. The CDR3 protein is CASSQAGLANTEAFF. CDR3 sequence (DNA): TGCGCCAGCAGCCAAGCGGGGCTGGCGAACACTGAAGCTTTCTTT.

CDR3 DNA sequence: TGCGCCAGCAGCTTCCTGGGAAGCGGACCCCAAGAGACCCAGTACTTC. It encodes CASSFLGSGPQETQYF. The chain employs TRBV5-1 and TRBJ2-5; maybe TRBD2 (5 bases). Trimming pared 2 bases from V and 1 base from J, leaving 15 bases between. Germline V gene data show CDR1 as SGHRS and CDR2 as YFSETQ. There are 16 residues in the CDR3.